The next 21 T cell receptor beta chains were all read from a single sample in a study of tissue T cells after allogeneic stem cell transplantation. TCRdb keeps only in-frame clones here, not all; method: immunoSEQ multiplex PCR. In the table there are about 7,500 clones, roughly half of which are singletons. Sample time point: mouse harvest day 7 after allogeneic transplant. Tail vein injection delivered 10^7 T-cell-depleted bone marrow cells and 10^6 splenic CD5+ T cells. The sample consisted of gut tissue. Receptor source: a female BALB/c mouse given C57BL/6 T cells with graft-versus-host disease after an allogeneic hematopoietic cell transplant.

This clone occurred once. Gene names follow the mouse nomenclature. The read stops 1 residue short of the end of the CDR3; the missing end is completed from the germline J gene. The rearrangement uses TRBV26 and TRBJ1-2, with D possibly being TRBD1 (5 bases). From germline, CDR1 is KGHPV and CDR2 FQNQEV (reference sequence). The CDR3 sequence is 12 residues long. Trimming left V 5 bases short and J 2 bases short, with 6 bases between. CDR3 sequence reads: CASSRQNSDYTF. The covered CDR3 bases are TGTGCCAGCAGTAGACAGAACTCCGACTACACC.

A note on this clone: The listed genes are named as in mouse. Read data end 1 residue before the CDR3 end; the end is taken from the germline J gene. The V call is TRBV16, the J call TRBJ2-4; no clear D gene. Germline V CDR1 and CDR2: SGHSA, FRNQAP. Trimming cost V 0 bases and J 3 bases, with 10 bases left between them. CDR3 length: 15 amino acids. CDR3 in amino acids: CASSLDGGKQNTLYF. The sequenced part of the CDR3 DNA is TGTGCAAGCAGCTTAGATGGTGGAAAACAAAACACCTTGTAC.

On this clone itself: These gene names are mouse names. The read ends 1 residue before the CDR3 terminus; that terminus is restored from the germline J gene. The chain uses TRBV15 and TRBJ1-4, with TRBD1 matching over 9 bases. V lost 6 bases, J lost 3 bases, and 2 bases stayed unmatched. The CDR3 is 14 amino acids. Germline-derived CDR1 and CDR2 are SGHND and FRSKSL. The CDR3 is CASSRQGANERLFF. Partial CDR3 DNA: TGTGCCAGCAGCCGACAGGGGGCCAACGAAAGATTATTT.

Regarding this clone: Here the gene names and germline are mouse. The read ends 1 residue before the CDR3 terminus; that terminus is restored from the germline J gene. The gene calls are TRBV24 and TRBJ2-2, with D perhaps assigned TRBD1 or TRBD2 (6 bases each). CDR1 KGHTA and CDR2 FRNEEI come from the germline V gene. Trimming cost V 0 bases and J 3 bases, with 11 bases left between them. The CDR3 covers 16 residues. The CDR3 reads CASSLYMGADTGQLYF. The CDR3 DNA, read in part, is TGTGCCAGCAGTCTGTATATGGGGGCTGACACCGGGCAGCTCTAC.

This clone has a handful of counts. All gene names here are mouse names. The read falls 1 residue short of the CDR3 end, and the missing part is taken from the germline J gene. The chain carries TRBV26 and TRBJ2-2; 8 bases are a match to TRBD1. Germline lookup yields CDR1 KGHPV and CDR2 FQNQEV (reference sequence). The CDR3 consists of 13 residues. V lost 4 bases, J lost 6 bases, and 1 base stayed unmatched. Here the CDR3 reads CASSPGGPGQLYF. Partial CDR3 DNA: TGTGCCAGCAGTCCAGGGGGCCCCGGGCAGCTCTAC.

As to this clone: The germline and genes are mouse ones. From the germline J gene comes the end of the CDR3, since the read stops 1 residue before it. The chain uses TRBV29 and TRBJ1-5; D is undetermined. From germline, CDR1 is MSHET and CDR2 SYDVDS. The CDR3 loop spans 14 amino acids. Trimming stripped 2 bases from V and 0 bases from J, with 5 bases between. The part of the CDR3 DNA that was read is TGTGCTAGCAGTTTAGGATATAACAACCAGGCTCCGCTT. Translation gives CASSLGYNNQAPL. The full CDR3 reads CASSLGYNNQAPLF.

This clone showed up just once. Gene and germline names: mouse. The read falls 1 residue short of the CDR3 end, and the missing part is taken from the germline J gene. This chain connects TRBV12-2 to TRBJ2-1; 8 positions agree with TRBD2. The junction had 3 bases not matched to a gene; V was cut back by 0 bases and J by 3 bases. The CDR3 length is 15 residues. Germline V gene sequence: CDR1 SGHLS, CDR2 HYDKME. The DNA read from the CDR3 is TGTGCCAGCTCTCTCGTTCTGGGGGGCTATGCTGAGCAGTTC. This codes for CASSLVLGGYAEQF. The CDR3 reads in full as CASSLVLGGYAEQFF. Variable domain in full (rest from reference TRBV12-2 and TRBJ2-1): NSGVVQSPRYIIKGKGERSILKCIPISGHLSVAWYQQTQGQELKFFIQHYDKMERDKGNLPSRFSVQQFDDYHSEMNMSALELEDSAVYFCASSLVLGGYAEQFFGPGTRLTVL.

To note about this clone: Mouse gene names and germline throughout. The read ends 1 residue before the CDR3 terminus; that terminus is restored from the germline J gene. The rearrangement links TRBV20 to TRBJ1-4; the D is unclear. Germline V gives CDR1 GFQATS, CDR2 STVNSAI. V was shortened by 3 bases and J by 8 bases, with 10 bases between the two germline ends. CDR3 length equals 12 residues. The CDR3 bases that were read are TGTGGTGCTAGCGGCCGGGAGGAAAGATTATTT. Encoded protein: CGASGREERLF. The complete CDR3 protein is CGASGREERLFF. Looking up the rest from reference TRBV20 and TRBJ1-4 gives the full variable domain: GALVYQYPRRTICKSGTSMRMECQAVGFQATSVAWYRQSPQKTFELIALSTVNSAIKYEQNFTQEKFPISHPNLSFSSMTVLNAYLEDRGLYLCGASGREERLFFGHGTKLSVL.

Remarks on this clone: Gene names denote mouse genes. CDR3 bases read: TGTGCCAGCAGTCCACAGGGGAGTGCAGAAACGCTGTAT. Its translation: CASSPQGSAETLY. The full CDR3 reads CASSPQGSAETLYF. V gene TRBV26 combines with J gene TRBJ2-3, with 7 nucleotides matching TRBD1. The read halts 1 residue ahead of the CDR3 end, with the missing end drawn from the germline J gene. Unmatched junction bases numbered 1, after V lost 4 bases and J lost 0 bases. CDR1 and CDR2 (germline): KGHPV, FQNQEV (reference sequence). The CDR3 has 14 residues. The variable domain in full, with the rest retrieved from reference TRBV26 and TRBJ2-3, is NSKVIQTPRYLVKGQGQKAKMRCIPEKGHPVVFWYQQNKNNEFKFLINFQNQEVLQQIDMTEKRFSAECPSNSPCSLEIQSSEAGDSALYLCASSPQGSAETLYFGSGTRLTVL.

Regarding this clone: Genes and germline are mouse. From the germline J gene comes the end of the CDR3, since the read stops 1 residue before it. The genes are TRBV16 and TRBJ1-1; D perhaps matches TRBD1 (6 bases). CDR3 length equals 13 residues. V was pared by 5 bases and J by 4 bases, with 11 bases between. From germline, CDR1 is SGHSA and CDR2 FRNQAP. CDR3 loop: CASSRQGSTEVFF. The sequenced CDR3 bases are TGTGCAAGCAGCCGTCAGGGGTCCACAGAAGTCTTC. The full variable domain, rest sourced from reference TRBV16 and TRBJ1-1, is NAGVIQTPRHKVTGKGQEATLWCEPISGHSAVFWYRQTIVQGLEFLTYFRNQAPIDDSGMPKERFSAQMPNQSHSTLKIQSTQPQDSAVYLCASSRQGSTEVFFGKGTRLTVV.

For this clone: Gene labels here are mouse ones. The read halts 1 residue ahead of the CDR3 end, with the missing end drawn from the germline J gene. The chain is built from TRBV16 and TRBJ1-1; D gene unclear. Trimming pared 3 bases from V and 3 bases from J, leaving 5 bases between. The CDR3 loop spans 12 amino acids. Germline-derived CDR1 and CDR2 are SGHSA and FRNQAP. CDR3 sequence: CASSLRDTEVFF. Incomplete CDR3 DNA: TGTGCAAGCAGCTTGAGGGACACAGAAGTCTTC.

Only a few counts were recorded for this clone. Gene names are mouse gene names. The DNA ends 1 residue before the CDR3 does, and the rest of the CDR3 is filled in from the germline J gene. V and J are TRBV12-1 and TRBJ1-5, with D possibly matching TRBD1 (5 bases). This CDR3 has 15 residues. Trimming removed 0 bases at V and 3 bases at J, with 11 bases between. Germline V gives CDR1 SGHSN, CDR2 HYEKVE. CDR3 bases read: TGTGCCAGCTCTCTCGTCCAGGGAGGCAACCAGGCTCCGCTT. As protein: CASSLVQGGNQAPL. The whole CDR3 reads CASSLVQGGNQAPLF.

A remark on this clone: Gene names are the mouse ones. The CDR3 end lies 1 residue beyond the end of the read and is filled in from the germline J gene. J is TRBJ2-4 and V is TRBV26, with 11 bases matching TRBD2. V trimming: 4 bases; J trimming: 1 base; junction bases outside the gene matches: 4. Germline V gives CDR1 KGHPV, CDR2 FQNQEV (reference sequence). CDR3 length: 16 residues. The CDR3 sequence is CASSRPGLGGQNTLYF. Partial CDR3 DNA: TGTGCCAGCAGTCGACCGGGACTGGGGGGTCAAAACACCTTGTAC.

Sample share makes this clone large (0.1 to 1%). Mouse gene names and germline throughout. The read halts 1 residue ahead of the CDR3 end, with the missing end drawn from the germline J gene. The chain links TRBV13-3 to TRBJ2-7; maybe TRBD2 (5 bases). The CDR3 covers 12 residues. Between the trimmed V and J ends, which lost 4 bases and 3 bases, there was a span of 8 bases. Germline lookup yields CDR1 NNHDY and CDR2 SYVADS. CDR3 sequence reads: CASSLTGYEQYF. The sequenced part of the CDR3 DNA is TGTGCCAGCAGTCTTACTGGCTATGAACAGTAC.

This clone was detected only once. The gene symbols are mouse symbols. From the germline J gene comes the end of the CDR3, since the read stops 1 residue before it. The chain employs TRBV15 and TRBJ2-4; 8 bases align to TRBD1. The CDR3 extends over 15 amino acids. V trimming: 4 bases; J trimming: 0 bases; junction bases outside the gene matches: 3. In germline, CDR1 is SGHND, CDR2 FRSKSL. The CDR3 bases that were read are TGTGCCAGCAGTTATACAGGGGGGAGTCAAAACACCTTGTAC. It encodes CASSYTGGSQNTLY. The entire CDR3 protein reads CASSYTGGSQNTLYF.

This clone has only a few counts. Genes here carry mouse names. The read finishes 1 residue shy of the CDR3 end, and the germline J gene is used to complete it. This rearrangement joins TRBV3 to TRBJ2-4; tentatively, D is TRBD2 (6 bases). V lost 0 bases, J lost 3 bases, and 10 bases lay in between. Germline CDR1 reads SNHLY; CDR2 reads FYNGKV (reference sequence). The CDR3 length is 15 residues. The CDR3 reads CASSLALGGQNTLYF. The sequenced part of the CDR3 DNA is TGTGCCAGCAGCTTAGCGCTTGGGGGACAAAACACCTTGTAC. The full variable domain, its missing parts supplied by reference TRBV3 and TRBJ2-4, is GPKVLQIPSHQIIDMGQMVTLNCDPVSNHLYFYWYKQILGQQMEFLVNFYNGKVMEKSKLFKDQFSVERPDGSYFTLKIQPTALEDSAVYFCASSLALGGQNTLYFGAGTRLSVL.

As regards this clone: The genes and germline here are from mouse. The missing CDR3 end, 1 residue past where the read stops, is filled in from the germline J gene. V usage is TRBV26 and J usage is TRBJ2-4, with 9 bases identical to TRBD1. The V segment lost 4 bases and the J segment 7 bases; nucleotides outside the gene matches: 6. Looked up from germline, CDR1 is KGHPV and CDR2 is FQNQEV (reference sequence). This CDR3 is 14 amino acids long. CDR3 DNA (partial): TGTGCCAGCAGTCCAGGCCGGGACAGGGACACCTTGTAC. This sequence encodes CASSPGRDRDTLY. The whole CDR3 protein reads CASSPGRDRDTLYF.

This clone has a handful of counts. The gene names given are mouse names. The read gets to within 1 residue of the CDR3 end, and the germline J gene fills in the rest. The genes are TRBV19 and TRBJ2-4; D gene uncertain. Per germline, CDR1 FNHDT and CDR2 SITEND (reference sequence). The CDR3 runs to 14 residues. V lost 1 base and J 3 bases, leaving 9 bases between the germline ends. The CDR3 DNA, read in part, is TGTGCCAGCAGTATACGGGGAAGACAAAACACCTTGTAC. This sequence encodes CASSIRGRQNTLY. The full-length CDR3 reads as CASSIRGRQNTLYF.

This clone showed up just a few times. Each gene name is a mouse one. The read terminates 1 residue ahead of where the CDR3 ends, so the germline J gene completes it. The V and J genes are TRBV19 and TRBJ1-5; 7 positions match TRBD1. V shed 4 bases, J shed 3 bases, and the junction held 7 bases outside the gene matches. Germline lookup yields CDR1 FNHDT and CDR2 SITEND (reference sequence). The CDR3 has 15 residues. The CDR3 here is CASSGAGDSNQAPLF. The covered CDR3 bases are TGTGCCAGCAGTGGGGCTGGGGACAGCAACCAGGCTCCGCTT.

On this clone itself: The gene names here belong to mouse. The read stops 1 residue short of the end of the CDR3; the missing end is completed from the germline J gene. The chain joins TRBV26 to TRBJ2-4; D gene unclear. The V end lost 4 bases, the J end lost 5 bases, and 13 bases lay between the germline ends. The germline CDR1 and CDR2 sequences are KGHPV and FQNQEV (reference sequence). The CDR3 sequence is 14 residues long. Partial CDR3 DNA: TGTGCCAGCAGTCCTCCCGGGCACGGAAACACCTTGTAC. Amino acids: CASSPPGHGNTLY. The whole CDR3 sequence is CASSPPGHGNTLYF.

A word on this clone: Germline and genes here are mouse. Read coverage stops 1 residue before the CDR3 terminus; the germline J gene supplies the remainder. The chain couples TRBV12-2 to TRBJ2-7; TRBD2 matches 11 bases. There are 13 residues in the CDR3. Germline-derived CDR1 and CDR2 are SGHLS and HYDKME. Unmatched junction bases numbered 1, after V lost 0 bases and J lost 7 bases. The CDR3 sequence is CASSLGLGGEQYF. CDR3 DNA, as far as it was read: TGTGCCAGCTCTCTCGGACTGGGGGGCGAACAGTAC. Supplemented by reference TRBV12-2 and TRBJ2-7, the full variable domain reads NSGVVQSPRYIIKGKGERSILKCIPISGHLSVAWYQQTQGQELKFFIQHYDKMERDKGNLPSRFSVQQFDDYHSEMNMSALELEDSAVYFCASSLGLGGEQYFGPGTRLTVL.